These 16 T cell receptor beta chains originate from one sample sequenced in a study of vaccination and CD4 T cells after COVID-19. Treatment indicated: roughly 10-day PBMC culture with coronavirus spike peptide pools or control peptides (ViraFEST assay). Cultured CD4+ T-cell DNA underwent Oncomine TCR Beta short-read sequencing. TCRdb re-derived calls from the PCR reads in MiXCR, one entry per CDR3 protein. Counted here are 12,000 or so distinct CDR3 sequences, about 57% occurring once; the ten biggest clones make up under 30%. These receptors' targets are unknown. Sequencing was performed on CD4+ T cells from blood, cultured in vitro. These receptors were obtained from a human donor who had recovered from COVID-19.

V gene TRBV2 combines with J gene TRBJ2-3; TRBD1 aligns across 8 bases. Germline V gene sequence: CDR1 SNHLY, CDR2 FYNNEI. V dropped 7 bases and J dropped 0; count of bases not matched to a gene: 6. There are 15 residues in the CDR3. CDR3 amino acids: CASIGQGISTDTQYF. CDR3 DNA sequence: TGTGCCAGCATAGGACAGGGAATTAGCACAGATACGCAGTATTTT.

This clonotype was observed a few times. The V gene is TRBV27, the J gene TRBJ2-7; TRBD1 aligns across 7 bases. V lost 0 bases, J lost 3 bases, and 14 bases stayed unmatched. Germline CDR1 and CDR2: MNHEY and SMNVEV (reference sequence). This CDR3 is 18 amino acids long. The CDR3 nucleotides read TGTGCCAGCAGTTTATCGGGGGTGGGACAGAGGGCGGTCTACGAGCAGTACTTC. It encodes CASSLSGVGQRAVYEQYF.

The rearrangement joins TRBV30 to TRBJ1-6; D is unresolved. CDR1 is GTSNPN, CDR2 SVGIG, per germline (reference sequence). The CDR3 runs to 11 residues. The V end lost 5 bases, the J end lost 7 bases, and 6 bases lay between the germline ends. The CDR3 bases are TGTGCCTGGGACTTGAATTCACCCCTCCACTTT. Protein: CAWDLNSPLHF.

The chain couples TRBV9 to TRBJ2-1; D possibly uses TRBD1 or TRBD2 (5 bases each). V gave up 2 bases and J gave up 10 bases, with 10 bases separating them. The CDR3 sequence is 12 residues long. Germline V gives CDR1 SGDLS, CDR2 YYNGEE. The CDR3, as DNA: TGTGCCAGCAGCGTCCCCGGGACCGAGCAGTTCTTC. Protein sequence: CASSVPGTEQFF.

The chain carries TRBV11-3 and TRBJ2-5; 9 bases are a match to TRBD2. Trimming removed 3 bases from V and 3 bases from J; junction bases left unmatched: 2. Germline CDR1 is SGHNT and CDR2 is YENEEA. The CDR3 loop spans 14 amino acids. CDR3 protein: CASSLAGGKETQYF. CDR3 nucleotides: TGTGCCAGCAGCTTGGCGGGAGGGAAAGAGACCCAGTACTTC.

The chain couples TRBV5-6 to TRBJ2-7, with D possibly TRBD2 on 5 matching bases. The CDR3 consists of 15 residues. Germline V gene lookup returns CDR1 SGHDT and CDR2 YYEEEE. V dropped 3 bases and J dropped 0 bases, with 13 bases sitting between them. The CDR3, as DNA: TGTGCCAGCAGCTCCACCTCGACTAACTCCTACGAGCAGTACTTC. This sequence encodes CASSSTSTNSYEQYF. Variable domain in full (rest from reference TRBV5-6 and TRBJ2-7): DAGVTQSPTHLIKTRGQQVTLRCSPKSGHDTVSWYQQALGQGPQFIFQYYEEEERQRGNFPDRFSGHQFPNYSSELNVNALLLGDSALYLCASSSTSTNSYEQYFGPGTRLTVT.

V gene TRBV30 combines with J gene TRBJ2-2, with no clear D. This CDR3 is built from 11 residues. V dropped 6 bases and J dropped 7 bases, with 9 bases sitting between them. CDR1 is GTSNPN, CDR2 SVGIG, per germline (reference sequence). The CDR3 nucleotides are TGTGCCTGCGATGGGGACGGGGAGCTGTTTTTT. Its protein is CACDGDGELFF.

The rearrangement joins TRBV19 to TRBJ1-5; D remains unclear. The CDR3 runs 16 residues. CDR1 is LNHDA, CDR2 SQIVND, per germline (reference sequence). V lost 4 bases and J 0 bases, leaving 13 bases between the germline ends. The CDR3 nucleotides are TGTGCCAGTAGTAGCGGGGTTCTGTATAGCAATCAGCCCCAGCATTTT. Translation: CASSSGVLYSNQPQHF.

The V and J genes are TRBV7-9 and TRBJ1-2, with a weak D call TRBD1 (5 bases). The CDR3 consists of 14 residues. V dropped 1 base and J dropped 4 bases, with 10 bases sitting between them. Germline V gene data show CDR1 as SEHNR and CDR2 as FQNEAQ (reference sequence). The CDR3 reads CASSLEGEAYGYTF. CDR3 sequence (DNA): TGTGCCAGCAGCTTAGAAGGGGAGGCCTATGGCTACACCTTC.

The chain recombines TRBV4-1 with TRBJ2-7; either TRBD1 or TRBD2 may supply D (5 bases each). Trimming took 1 base from V and 2 from J, leaving 15 bases between them. Per the germline V gene, CDR1 is MGHRA and CDR2 is YSYEKL. The CDR3 runs to 16 residues. CDR3 coding DNA: TGCGCCAGCAGCCAAGTTGCTGTGAGGGGAGCCTACGAGCAGTACTTC. Translating gives CASSQVAVRGAYEQYF.

The rearrangement links TRBV11-3 to TRBJ1-2; D gene unclear. In germline, CDR1 is SGHNT, CDR2 YENEEA. Trimming took off 3 bases at V and 8 bases at J, with 13 bases between the two ends. This CDR3 spans 13 amino acids. The CDR3 protein is CASSLRGVHGYTF. CDR3 DNA: TGTGCCAGCAGCTTGCGGGGTGTTCACGGCTACACCTTC.

This clonotype was seen only once. J is TRBJ1-1 and V is TRBV11-2; a possible D gene is TRBD1 (6 bases). V was trimmed by 5 bases and J by 7 bases, leaving 20 bases between them. The germline CDR1 and CDR2 sequences are SGHAT and FQNNGV. This CDR3 is built from 15 residues. CDR3 region: CASSTIRGAGGEAFF. CDR3 DNA sequence: TGTGCCAGCAGCACCATACGGGGGGCCGGGGGTGAAGCTTTCTTT.

The rearrangement links TRBV27 to TRBJ2-2; D unresolved. Germline V gene sequence: CDR1 MNHEY, CDR2 SMNVEV (reference sequence). The CDR3 consists of 13 residues. Trimming removed 7 bases at V and 4 bases at J, with 10 bases between. The CDR3 is CASTSTPTGELFF. The CDR3, as DNA: TGTGCCAGCACCTCTACCCCCACCGGGGAGCTGTTTTTT.

The V call is TRBV20-1, the J call TRBJ1-1; the D gene is possibly TRBD1 (6 bases). Germline-derived CDR1 and CDR2 are DFQATT and SNEGSKA (reference sequence). V lost 2 bases to trimming and J lost 0 bases, with 10 bases between them. This CDR3 comprises 14 residues. This chain's CDR3 is CSARPGQLNTEAFF. CDR3 nucleotides: TGCAGTGCTAGACCCGGACAGCTGAACACTGAAGCTTTCTTT.

This clonotype was seen more than once but under ten times. The V call is TRBV19, the J call TRBJ1-3, with 7 bases identical to TRBD1. Germline CDR1 reads LNHDA; CDR2 reads SQIVND (reference sequence). V gave up 4 bases and J gave up 3 bases; unmatched junction bases: 6. This CDR3 has 15 amino acids. CDR3 amino acids: CASSTDRIIGNTIYF. CDR3 DNA sequence: TGTGCCAGTAGTACGGACAGGATTATTGGAAACACCATATATTTT.

This CDR3 is CASSASGTQNIQYF. As DNA, the CDR3 is TGTGCCAGCAGCGCCTCCGGGACCCAAAACATTCAGTACTTC. This chain connects TRBV7-8 to TRBJ2-4; the D gene could be TRBD1 or TRBD2 (5 bases each). V was pared by 5 bases and J by 5 bases, with 13 bases between. The germline V gene encodes CDR1 SGHVS and CDR2 FQNEAQ. There are 14 residues in the CDR3.